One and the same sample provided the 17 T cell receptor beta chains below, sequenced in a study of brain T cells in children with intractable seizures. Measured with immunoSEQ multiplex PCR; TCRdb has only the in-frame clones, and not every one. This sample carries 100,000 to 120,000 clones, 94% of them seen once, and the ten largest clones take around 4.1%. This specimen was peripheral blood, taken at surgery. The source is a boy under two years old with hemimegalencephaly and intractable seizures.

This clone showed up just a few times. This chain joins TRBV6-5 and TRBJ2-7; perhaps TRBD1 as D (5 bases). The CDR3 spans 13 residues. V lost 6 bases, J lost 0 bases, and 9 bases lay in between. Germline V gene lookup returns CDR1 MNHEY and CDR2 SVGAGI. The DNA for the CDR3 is TGTGCCAGCAGAACAGGAAGCTCCTACGAGCAGTACTTC. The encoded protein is CASRTGSSYEQYF.

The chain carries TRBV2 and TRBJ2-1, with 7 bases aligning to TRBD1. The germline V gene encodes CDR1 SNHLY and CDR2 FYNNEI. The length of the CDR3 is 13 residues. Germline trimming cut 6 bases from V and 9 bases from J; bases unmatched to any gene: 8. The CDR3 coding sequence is TGTGCCAGCAGGGACAGGTATAGGGGTGAGCAGTTCTTC. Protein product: CASRDRYRGEQFF.

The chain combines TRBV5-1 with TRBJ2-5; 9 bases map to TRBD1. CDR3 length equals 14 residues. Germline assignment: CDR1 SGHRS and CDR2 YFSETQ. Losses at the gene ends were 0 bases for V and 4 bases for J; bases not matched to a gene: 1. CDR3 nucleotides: TGCGCCAGCAGCTTGGCGGGACAGGGAGAGACCCAGTACTTC. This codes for CASSLAGQGETQYF.

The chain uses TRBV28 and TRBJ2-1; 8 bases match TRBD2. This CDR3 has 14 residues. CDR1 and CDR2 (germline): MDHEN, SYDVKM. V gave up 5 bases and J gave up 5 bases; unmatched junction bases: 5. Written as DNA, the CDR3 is TGTGCCAGCAGTCAAGCGGGAGAGGACAATGAGCAGTTCTTC. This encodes CASSQAGEDNEQFF.

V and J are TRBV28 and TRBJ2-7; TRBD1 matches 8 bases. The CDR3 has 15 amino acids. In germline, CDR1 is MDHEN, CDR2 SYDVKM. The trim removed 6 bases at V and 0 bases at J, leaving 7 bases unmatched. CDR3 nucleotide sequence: TGTGCCAGCAGAAAAGACAGGGGTATCTCCTACGAGCAGTACTTC. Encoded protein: CASRKDRGISYEQYF.

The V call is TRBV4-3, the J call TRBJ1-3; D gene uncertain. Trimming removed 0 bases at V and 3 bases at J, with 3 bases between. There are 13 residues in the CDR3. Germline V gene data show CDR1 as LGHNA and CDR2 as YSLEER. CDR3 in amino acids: CASSQERGNTIYF. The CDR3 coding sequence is TGCGCCAGCAGCCAAGAGCGTGGAAACACCATATATTTT.

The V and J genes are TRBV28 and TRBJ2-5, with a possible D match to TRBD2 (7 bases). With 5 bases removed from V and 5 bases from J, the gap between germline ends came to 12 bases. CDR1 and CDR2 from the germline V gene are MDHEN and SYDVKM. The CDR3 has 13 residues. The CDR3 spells CASSVRGGETQYF. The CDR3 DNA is TGTGCCAGCAGTGTCAGGGGAGGGGAGACCCAGTACTTC.

The CDR3: CASKGDRNTEAFF. For the CDR3, the DNA is TGTGCCAGTAAGGGGGACAGGAACACTGAAGCTTTCTTT. The rearrangement uses TRBV19 and TRBJ1-1; the match to TRBD1 covers 7 bases. Germline V CDR1 and CDR2: LNHDA, SQIVND (reference sequence). J was trimmed by 1 base and V by 7 bases; bases with no gene match: 3. The CDR3 covers 13 residues. Supplemented by reference TRBV19 and TRBJ1-1, the full variable domain reads DGGITQSPKYLFRKEGQNVTLSCEQNLNHDAMYWYRQDPGQGLRLIYYSQIVNDFQKGDIAEGYSVSREKKESFPLTVTSAQKNPTAFYLCASKGDRNTEAFFGQGTRLTVV.

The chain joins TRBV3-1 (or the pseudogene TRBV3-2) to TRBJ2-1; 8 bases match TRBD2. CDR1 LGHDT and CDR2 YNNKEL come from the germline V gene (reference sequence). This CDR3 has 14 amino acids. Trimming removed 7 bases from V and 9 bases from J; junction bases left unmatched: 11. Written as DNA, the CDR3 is TGTGCCAGCACCCCCGCGCGGGAGGTTGGTGAGCAGTTCTTC. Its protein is CASTPAREVGEQFF.

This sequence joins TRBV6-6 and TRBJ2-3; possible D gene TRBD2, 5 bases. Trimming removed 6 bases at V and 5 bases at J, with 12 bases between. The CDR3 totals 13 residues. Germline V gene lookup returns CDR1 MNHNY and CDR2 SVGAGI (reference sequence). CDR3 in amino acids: CASRTVGRDTQYF. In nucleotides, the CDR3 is TGTGCCAGCAGAACCGTAGGGAGAGATACGCAGTATTTT.

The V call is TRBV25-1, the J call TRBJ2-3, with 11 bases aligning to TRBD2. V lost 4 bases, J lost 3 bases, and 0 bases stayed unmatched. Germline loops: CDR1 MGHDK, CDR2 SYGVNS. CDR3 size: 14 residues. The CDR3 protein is CASSGTSGTDTQYF. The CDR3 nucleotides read TGTGCCAGCAGTGGGACTAGCGGGACAGATACGCAGTATTTT.

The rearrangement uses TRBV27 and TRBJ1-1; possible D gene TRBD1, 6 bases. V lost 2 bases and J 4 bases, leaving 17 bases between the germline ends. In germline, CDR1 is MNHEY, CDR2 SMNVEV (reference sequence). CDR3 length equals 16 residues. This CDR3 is CASSLIPAGQFTEAFF. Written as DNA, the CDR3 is TGTGCCAGCAGTTTAATTCCCGCTGGACAGTTCACTGAAGCTTTCTTT.

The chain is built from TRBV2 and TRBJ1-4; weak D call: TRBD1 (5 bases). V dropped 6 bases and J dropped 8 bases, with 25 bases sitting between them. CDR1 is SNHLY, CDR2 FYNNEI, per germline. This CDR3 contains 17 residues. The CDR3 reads CASSVSARAVGDEKLFF. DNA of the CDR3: TGTGCCAGCAGCGTCAGTGCCCGGGCAGTAGGGGACGAAAAACTGTTTTTT.

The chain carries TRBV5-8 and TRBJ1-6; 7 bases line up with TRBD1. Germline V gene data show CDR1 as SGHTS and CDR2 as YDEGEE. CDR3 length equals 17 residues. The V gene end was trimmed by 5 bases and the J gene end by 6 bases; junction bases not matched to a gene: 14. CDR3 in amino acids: CASRRPWGRGGNSPLHF. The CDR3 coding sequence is TGTGCCAGCAGACGCCCTTGGGGCAGGGGGGGTAATTCACCCCTCCACTTT. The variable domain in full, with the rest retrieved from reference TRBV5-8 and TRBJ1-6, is EAGVTQSPTHLIKTRGQQATLRCSPISGHTSVYWYQQALGLGLQFLLWYDEGEERNRGNFPPRFSGRQFPNYSSELNVNALELEDSALYLCASRRPWGRGGNSPLHFGNGTRLTVT.

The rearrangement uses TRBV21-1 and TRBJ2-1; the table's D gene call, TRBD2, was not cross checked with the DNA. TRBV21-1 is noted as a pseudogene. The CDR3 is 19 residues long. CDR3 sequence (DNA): TGTGCCAGCACCTGGTCCGGGACTAGCGGGGTAAGCTCCTACAATGAGCAGTTCTTC. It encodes CASTWSGTSGVSSYNEQFF.

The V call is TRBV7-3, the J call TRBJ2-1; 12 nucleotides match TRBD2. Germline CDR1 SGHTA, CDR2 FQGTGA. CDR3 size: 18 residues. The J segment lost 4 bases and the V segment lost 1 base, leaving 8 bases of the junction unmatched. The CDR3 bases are TGTGCCAGCAGCTTAAGGACTAGCGGGAAGCGGGGTTACAATGAGCAGTTCTTC. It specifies CASSLRTSGKRGYNEQFF. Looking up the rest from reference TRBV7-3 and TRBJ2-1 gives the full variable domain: GAGVSQTPSNKVTEKGKYVELRCDPISGHTALYWYRQSLGQGPEFLIYFQGTGAADDSGLPNDRFFAVRPEGSVSTLKIQRTERGDSAVYLCASSLRTSGKRGYNEQFFGPGTRLTVL.

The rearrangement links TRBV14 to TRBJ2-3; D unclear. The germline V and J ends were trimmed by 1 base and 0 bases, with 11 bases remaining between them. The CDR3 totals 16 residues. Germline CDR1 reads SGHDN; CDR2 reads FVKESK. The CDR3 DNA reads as TGTGCCAGCAGCCAAGTTGAATTCTCTAGCACAGATACGCAGTATTTT. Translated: CASSQVEFSSTDTQYF.